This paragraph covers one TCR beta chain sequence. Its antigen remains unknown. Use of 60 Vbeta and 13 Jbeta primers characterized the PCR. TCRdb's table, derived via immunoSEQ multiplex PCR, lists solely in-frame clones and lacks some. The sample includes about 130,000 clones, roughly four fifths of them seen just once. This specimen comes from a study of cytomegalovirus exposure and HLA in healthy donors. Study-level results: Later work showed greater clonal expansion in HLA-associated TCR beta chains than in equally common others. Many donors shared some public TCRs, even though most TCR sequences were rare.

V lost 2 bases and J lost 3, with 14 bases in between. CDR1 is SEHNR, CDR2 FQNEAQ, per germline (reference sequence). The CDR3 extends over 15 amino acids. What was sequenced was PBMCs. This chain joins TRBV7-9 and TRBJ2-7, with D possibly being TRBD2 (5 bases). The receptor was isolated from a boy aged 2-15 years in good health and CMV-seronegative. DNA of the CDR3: TGTGCCAGCAGCTTAATCGGAGGCCCCCTCTACGAGCAGTACTTC. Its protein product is CASSLIGGPLYEQYF. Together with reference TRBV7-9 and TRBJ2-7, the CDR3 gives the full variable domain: DTGVSQNPRHKITKRGQNVTFRCDPISEHNRLYWYRQTLGQGPEFLTYFQNEAQLEKSRLLSDRFSAERPKGSFSTLEIQRTEQGDSAMYLCASSLIGGPLYEQYFGPGTRLTVT.